These 27 T cell receptor beta chains were sequenced from one sample in a study of regulatory T cells in long-lasting Graves disease. Time point noted: newly diagnosed GD, antithyroid drugs for less than 3 months. The TCR library was made from RNA that had been extracted from PBMCs in TRIzol. Combining iRepertoire HTBI primers with Arm-PCR of CDR3 regions, the authors built TCR beta libraries. A single record per CDR3 protein comes from TCRdb applying MiXCR to the multiplex PCR reads. The table lists fewer than 650,000 distinct CDR3 sequences, less than 20% of them singletons, with approximately 18% in the top ten. This sample was also put to use in a study of T cells in Graves' hyperthyroidism and ophthalmopathy.

The material was peripheral blood mononuclear cells (PBMCs), obtained at new diagnosis, from a patient treated with antithyroid drugs. The receptors originated from a woman younger than 45 with Graves disease.

This clonotype was seen repeatedly, ten times or more. This rearrangement joins TRBV28 to TRBJ1-1, with a possible D match to TRBD1 (5 bases). Trimming cost V 7 bases and J 4 bases, with 22 bases left between them. The CDR3 loop spans 16 amino acids. Per germline, CDR1 MDHEN and CDR2 SYDVKM. The CDR3 reads CASIEILGALGTEAFF. Written as DNA, the CDR3 is TGTGCCAGCATCGAAATCCTAGGGGCCCTTGGCACTGAAGCTTTCTTT.

V gene TRBV7-9 combines with J gene TRBJ1-6; D unclear. The CDR3 covers 11 residues. V gave up 1 base and J gave up 17 bases, with 9 bases separating them. Germline V gene lookup returns CDR1 SEHNR and CDR2 FQNEAQ (reference sequence). CDR3 protein: CASSLDSRVHF. CDR3 sequence (DNA): TGTGCCAGCAGCTTAGATTCACGGGTCCACTTT. Together with reference TRBV7-9 and TRBJ1-6, the CDR3 gives the full variable domain: DTGVSQNPRHKITKRGQNVTFRCDPISEHNRLYWYRQTLGQGPEFLTYFQNEAQLEKSRLLSDRFSAERPKGSFSTLEIQRTEQGDSAMYLCASSLDSRVHFGNGTRLTVT.

This chain links TRBV6-2 or TRBV6-3 with TRBJ2-7; weak D call: TRBD1 (6 bases). The CDR3 length is 14 residues. Trimming shortened V by 2 bases and J by 0 bases, and 8 bases separated the two germline ends. In germline, CDR1 is MNHEY, CDR2 SVGEGT. CDR3: CASSYDRTSYEQYF. CDR3 coding DNA: TGTGCCAGCAGTTACGACAGGACCTCCTACGAGCAGTACTTC.

Ten or more counts support this clonotype. This rearrangement joins TRBV6-2 or TRBV6-3 to TRBJ1-2; no clear D. This CDR3 has 13 amino acids. Germline V gene data show CDR1 as MNHEY and CDR2 as SVGEGT. V lost 2 bases and J 4 bases, leaving 8 bases between the germline ends. The CDR3 region is CASSYGGFYGYTF. The CDR3 DNA is TGTGCCAGCAGTTACGGAGGGTTCTATGGCTACACCTTC.

The CDR3 nucleotides are TGTGCCAGCTCACGAGTCCTGTCCACTGAAGCTTTCTTT. Its translation: CASSRVLSTEAFF. The rearrangement links TRBV18 to TRBJ1-1; D gene unclear. Germline CDR1 and CDR2: KGHSH and LQKENI. This CDR3 is built from 13 residues. Trimming left V 4 bases short and J 4 bases short, with 10 bases between.

At least ten counts were recorded for this clonotype. The J gene is TRBJ2-1, the V gene TRBV12-3 or TRBV12-4, with TRBD2 matching over 14 bases. The J segment lost 9 bases and the V segment lost 5 bases, leaving 9 bases of the junction unmatched. The CDR3 runs to 16 residues. CDR3 sequence: CASSRQGTSGRFEQFF. CDR3 sequence (DNA): TGTGCCAGCAGTCGTCAGGGGACTAGCGGGAGATTTGAGCAGTTCTTC.

The chain couples TRBV30 to TRBJ2-3, with TRBD2 identical over 9 bases. CDR1 and CDR2 from the germline V gene are GTSNPN and SVGIG (reference sequence). The CDR3 spans 18 residues. Trimming took 0 bases from V and 2 from J; bases not matched to a gene: 12. This CDR3 reads CAWSVSWLAGPNTDTQYF. The CDR3 region has the DNA TGTGCCTGGAGTGTATCTTGGCTAGCGGGACCTAACACAGATACGCAGTATTTT. Filled out from reference TRBV30 and TRBJ2-3, the complete variable domain reads SQTIHQWPATLVQPVGSPLSLECTVEGTSNPNLYWYRQAAGRGLQLLFYSVGIGQISSEVPQNLSASRPQDRQFILSSKKLLLSDSGFYLCAWSVSWLAGPNTDTQYFGPGTRLTVL.

Only a few counts were recorded for this clonotype. This sequence joins TRBV7-2 and TRBJ2-2; 10 nucleotides line up with TRBD2. Germline CDR1 reads SGHTA; CDR2 reads FQGNSA. CDR3 length equals 16 residues. V gave up 6 bases and J gave up 5 bases; unmatched junction bases: 9. For the CDR3, the DNA is TGTGCCAGCAGGAAGCGGGAGGGGGCAGGTACCGGGGAGCTGTTTTTT. Translated, it gives CASRKREGAGTGELFF.

The V gene is TRBV11-3, the J gene TRBJ2-4, with TRBD2 matching 13 bases. Trimming cost V 4 bases and J 9 bases; bases outside gene matches: 15. Germline CDR1 is SGHNT and CDR2 is YENEEA. The CDR3 loop spans 18 amino acids. CDR3 protein: CASSSANWTSGRGGIQYF. The CDR3 DNA reads as TGTGCCAGCAGCTCTGCTAACTGGACTAGCGGGAGAGGGGGCATTCAGTACTTC.

This clonotype was detected only a few times. The V and J genes are TRBV19 and TRBJ2-4; possible D gene TRBD2, 5 bases. This CDR3 contains 17 residues. The V gene's germline CDR1 is LNHDA and CDR2 SQIVND (reference sequence). Between the trimmed V and J ends, which lost 0 bases and 0 bases, there was a span of 12 bases. CDR3 region: CASSIDGVALAKNIQYF. Here the CDR3 DNA reads TGTGCCAGTAGTATAGACGGGGTGGCTTTAGCCAAAAACATTCAGTACTTC.

Details on this clonotype: It may be a read error: a sequence one base away is much more abundant. The V call is TRBV7-8, the J call TRBJ2-7; perhaps D is TRBD1 or TRBD2 (7 bases each). The CDR3 has 14 residues. Germline lookup yields CDR1 SGHVS and CDR2 FQNEAQ. Here the CDR3 DNA reads TGTGCCAGCACCTTAGGAGACAGGGACTACGTGCAGTACTTC. Translating it yields CASTLGDRDYVQYF. The variable domain in full, with the rest retrieved from reference TRBV7-8 and TRBJ2-7, is GAGVSQSPRYKVAKRGQDVALRCDPISGHVSLFWYQQALGQGPEFLTYFQNEAQLDKSGLPSDRFFAERPEGSVSTLKIQRTQQEDSAVYLCASTLGDRDYVQYFGPGTRLTVT.

The rearrangement links TRBV7-9 to TRBJ2-7; D could derive from TRBD1 or TRBD2 (6 bases each). This CDR3 contains 16 residues. Between the trimmed V and J ends, which lost 8 bases and 0 bases, there was a span of 20 bases. Germline V gives CDR1 SEHNR, CDR2 FQNEAQ (reference sequence). CDR3 protein: CASHGGTGTPSYEQYF. CDR3 in DNA: TGTGCCAGCCACGGAGGGACCGGGACACCCTCCTACGAGCAGTACTTC.

This clonotype was counted many times. J is TRBJ1-1 and V is TRBV5-1; possible D gene TRBD1, 6 bases. Germline CDR1 SGHRS, CDR2 YFSETQ. The V end was cut by 6 bases, the J end by 1 base, with 13 bases between. The length of the CDR3 is 14 residues. This CDR3 reads CASTDRARNTEAFF. In DNA, the CDR3 is TGCGCCAGCACGGACAGAGCAAGGAACACTGAAGCTTTCTTT.

The sample holds a few counts of this clonotype. This rearrangement joins TRBV5-1 to TRBJ2-1; no definite D call. This CDR3 spans 15 amino acids. The germline gives CDR1 SGHRS, CDR2 YFSETQ. V was cut by 3 bases and J by 4 bases, with 14 bases left in between. The CDR3 protein is CASSSSLTRYNEQFF. DNA of the CDR3: TGCGCCAGCAGCTCCTCCTTGACTCGATACAATGAGCAGTTCTTC.

This chain connects TRBV5-1 to TRBJ2-6, with a tentative D call TRBD2 (6 bases). From germline, CDR1 is SGHRS and CDR2 YFSETQ. CDR3 length: 16 residues. V lost 6 bases and J lost 0, with 13 bases in between. The CDR3 loop is CASTSGGVSGANVLTF. DNA for the CDR3: TGCGCCAGCACGTCCGGAGGGGTCTCTGGGGCCAACGTCCTGACTTTC.

This clonotype occurred many times. The chain carries TRBV2 and TRBJ1-5, with D unclear. Trimming removed 7 bases from V and 9 bases from J, with 19 bases in between. The CDR3 runs to 14 residues. CDR1 SNHLY and CDR2 FYNNEI come from the germline V gene. This CDR3 is CASNPTAATRPQHF. CDR3 sequence (DNA): TGTGCCAGCAACCCCACCGCAGCTACCCGGCCCCAGCATTTT.

This clonotype was observed at least ten times. The gene calls are TRBV28 and TRBJ1-1, with D possibly TRBD1 on 6 matching bases. Trimming took 6 bases from V and 4 from J, leaving 15 bases between them. Per the germline V gene, CDR1 is MDHEN and CDR2 is SYDVKM. CDR3 size: 14 residues. CDR3 coding DNA: TGTGCCAGCAGGCCCCTCGGGGGCGTCACTGAAGCTTTCTTT. Translation: CASRPLGGVTEAFF.

This clonotype was observed many times. This chain connects TRBV2 to TRBJ1-1, with D uncertain. Germline V lookup: CDR1 SNHLY, CDR2 FYNNEI. CDR3 length: 12 amino acids. Trimming pared 4 bases from V and 8 bases from J, leaving 11 bases between. Written as DNA, the CDR3 is TGTGCCAGCAGTGTATTGGCCCCAGAAGCTTTCTTT. Its translation: CASSVLAPEAFF.

The genes are TRBV24-1 and TRBJ2-5, with a tentative D call TRBD1 (5 bases). V gave up 4 bases and J gave up 5 bases, with 19 bases separating them. Germline V gives CDR1 KGHDR, CDR2 SFDVKD. The CDR3 has 16 amino acids. CDR3 region: CATSDPQPPAGETQYF. CDR3 DNA sequence: TGTGCCACCAGTGACCCCCAGCCCCCCGCAGGGGAGACCCAGTACTTC.

This clonotype was counted between two and nine times. The chain joins TRBV19 to TRBJ2-5; D could derive from TRBD1 or TRBD2 (5 bases each). Germline CDR1 reads LNHDA; CDR2 reads SQIVND (reference sequence). The CDR3 runs to 14 residues. Trimming pared 7 bases from V and 0 bases from J, leaving 12 bases between. For the CDR3, the DNA is TGTGCCAGTACTGGGACCTCCGACCAAGAGACCCAGTACTTC. The encoded protein is CASTGTSDQETQYF.

This clonotype came up many times. This sequence joins TRBV6-1 and TRBJ2-3; possibly TRBD1 or TRBD2 for D (5 bases each). The CDR3 extends over 15 amino acids. V was clipped by 3 bases and J by 6 bases, with 16 bases between them. Germline lookup yields CDR1 MNHNS and CDR2 SASEGT. The DNA for the CDR3 is TGTGCCAGCAGTGACCCCGGGACCTTGGCGGATACGCAGTATTTT. Translation: CASSDPGTLADTQYF.

There are a few counts of this clonotype. The chain has TRBV12-3 or TRBV12-4 and TRBJ2-1; D is possibly TRBD2 (6 bases). V lost 2 bases and J 9 bases, leaving 14 bases between the germline ends. The CDR3 totals 14 residues. CDR3 sequence: CASSLRGDGGEQFF. In DNA, the CDR3 is TGTGCCAGCAGTTTACGTGGGGACGGGGGTGAGCAGTTCTTC.

This clonotype appeared a few times. The rearrangement links TRBV29-1 to TRBJ2-7; D is possibly TRBD1 (5 bases). The ends were cut back, 4 bases at V and 4 bases at J, with 11 bases in the middle. This CDR3 is 12 amino acids long. The V gene's germline CDR1 is SQVTM and CDR2 ANQGSEA. DNA for the CDR3: TGCAGCGTTGTACGAGACAGTTACGAGCAGTACTTC. It yields the protein CSVVRDSYEQYF.

In its sample, this clonotype was seen many times. The chain couples TRBV24-1 to TRBJ1-5, with D unresolved. From germline, CDR1 is KGHDR and CDR2 SFDVKD. CDR3 length: 13 amino acids. V was shortened by 6 bases and J by 2 bases, with 7 bases between the two germline ends. CDR3: CATSFEGNQPQHF. The DNA of the CDR3 is TGTGCCACCAGTTTTGAGGGCAATCAGCCCCAGCATTTT.

In this sample, this clonotype turned up a few times. This chain uses TRBV29-1 with TRBJ2-5, with 9 positions matching TRBD1. The V gene's germline CDR1 is SQVTM and CDR2 ANQGSEA. The CDR3 totals 13 residues. V trimming: 4 bases; J trimming: 3 bases; junction bases outside the gene matches: 3. The CDR3 DNA is TGCAGCGTTGCCGGGACAGGGAAAGAGACCCAGTACTTC. Amino acids: CSVAGTGKETQYF.

This clonotype has at least ten counts. The CDR3: CASSFIQNTEAFF. CDR3 nucleotides: TGTGCCAGCAGTTTTATTCAGAACACTGAAGCTTTCTTT. This chain uses TRBV27 with TRBJ1-1; D is unresolved. Per the germline V gene, CDR1 is MNHEY and CDR2 is SMNVEV (reference sequence). This CDR3 has 13 amino acids. V dropped 3 bases and J dropped 1 base, with 6 bases sitting between them.

This clonotype was detected many times. The rearrangement joins TRBV7-8 to TRBJ2-1; D possibly uses TRBD1 or TRBD2 (5 bases each). Germline V gene lookup returns CDR1 SGHVS and CDR2 FQNEAQ. Trimming cost V 5 bases and J 3 bases, with 14 bases left between them. There are 15 residues in the CDR3. CDR3 sequence (DNA): TGTGCCAGCAGCCCCGGGGCTTGGAGCTACAATGAGCAGTTCTTC. Amino acid sequence: CASSPGAWSYNEQFF.